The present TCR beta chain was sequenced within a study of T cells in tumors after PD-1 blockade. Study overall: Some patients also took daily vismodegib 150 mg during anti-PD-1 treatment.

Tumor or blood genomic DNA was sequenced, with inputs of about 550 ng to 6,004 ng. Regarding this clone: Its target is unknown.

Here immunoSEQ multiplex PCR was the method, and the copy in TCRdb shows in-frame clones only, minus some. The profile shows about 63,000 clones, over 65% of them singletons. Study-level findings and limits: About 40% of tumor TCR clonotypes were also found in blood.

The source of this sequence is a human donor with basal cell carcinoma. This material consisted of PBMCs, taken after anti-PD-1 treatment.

CDR3 amino acids: CASSELGGSGEQYF. The CDR3 nucleotides read TGTGCCAGCAGTGAACTGGGAGGGAGCGGTGAGCAGTACTTC. J is TRBJ2-7 and V is TRBV6-1, with 7 nucleotides matching TRBD2. The length of the CDR3 is 14 residues. V shed 2 bases and J 7 bases; nucleotides not matched to a gene: 8. CDR1 and CDR2 (germline): MNHNS, SASEGT.